This record covers a single T cell receptor beta chain. What antigen it recognizes has not been identified. Base quality data are lacking; no much larger clone is found one base away. This sample is drawn from a study of cytomegalovirus exposure and HLA in healthy donors (dated by TCRdb to 2016 to 2017). The study in broad terms: According to an earlier analysis of a few hundred of the donors, about 179 million T cells yielded roughly 110 million unique TCR beta sequences and 250 to 350 Gb of sequence data. An early release that covered fewer than 750 HLA-typed donors contained about 290 gigabases of sequencing data and tens of millions of unique TCR sequences. Of the 300 to 450 genotyped donors, about 80% fell in the genetic ancestry cluster associated with self-reported Caucasian donors. The aim of the study was to test whether cataloging public T cell receptors could identify signatures of past pathogen exposure. The study profiled the T cell repertoires of more than 500 subjects by immunosequencing and related them to cytomegalovirus serostatus. Along with the approximately 700-subject first cohort, a separate validation cohort of around 110 different subjects was used. High-throughput TCR immunosequencing, statistical association of individual TCRs with disease status, and machine learning were combined to predict cytomegalovirus infection status. To study patterns of TCR occurrence, a later analysis re-analyzed previously published TCR beta repertoires from around 670 donors and added high-resolution HLA genotyping. The later analysis used no new phenotypic data to find candidate immune exposures, relying instead on TCR beta sequences and their occurrence across donors. An earlier analysis of 587 of the donors applied high-throughput TCR beta sequencing to assess whether each TCR beta V gene segment acted as functional or pseudogenic. Donor age, sex, ethnicity and CMV serostatus were compiled alongside the repertoire data. A later genetic analysis used genome-wide SNP genotypes for about 65% of the 666 donors, treating that subset as a discovery cohort. Every discovery cohort repertoire had been produced on one sequencing platform. HLA typing included class I and class II loci at four-digit resolution. The number of donors typed differed by locus, with roughly 620-630 for A, B, C, DRB1 and DQB1, more than 500 for DQA1, some 570 for DPA1, and roughly 450 for DPB1. Roughly 5 DR-DQ haplotypes were handled as single units for association and clustering, since linkage in the cohort was strong. Among about 410 genotyped donors of the cohort, an average of approximately 200,000 unique TCR beta nucleotide sequences was sequenced per donor, of which 15% to 20% were non-productive.

Libraries were made using the immunoSEQ multiplex PCR assay. A mixture of 60 forward primers for TCR Vbeta segments and 13 reverse primers for TCR Jbeta segments was used in the multiplex PCR. Amplification of the CDR3 region of rearranged TCR beta genes was performed with a multiplex PCR assay on genomic DNA. The amplified TCR beta libraries were sequenced on the Illumina HiSeq System as 87-base-pair reads. The source study handled its data this way. In a later analysis, roughly 80 million unique TCR beta chains were counted across the 666 repertoires, and around 10 million of these chains were shared by at least two donors. To remove PCR and sequencing errors, raw reads were error-corrected and collapsed into unique sequences using a nearest-neighbor algorithm that merged closely related sequences. V, D and J gene segments were assigned by aligning CDR3 sequences to IMGT reference sequences. For a sequence to be retained, a match of at least six nucleotides to both a V gene segment and a J gene segment was required. A rearrangement counted as productive if the CDR3 had no stop codons and remained in frame with V and J, and every other rearrangement counted as non-productive. Following IMGT convention, CDR3 was defined as the stretch from the second conserved V-encoded cysteine up to the conserved J-encoded phenylalanine. Sequences without an unambiguous match to a single V gene segment were excluded from the earlier analysis of several hundred of the donors. An earlier analysis of under 750 of the donors called V segments functional above 56.7% productive rearrangements and segregating when the between-donor standard deviation exceeded 5%. A statistical classification framework was built to diagnose cytomegalovirus status from the catalog of TCR beta chain sequences. In a later analysis, TCR nucleotide sequences were compared against IMGT/GENE-DB human TR gene sequences so that V and J genes could be assigned. The TCRdist pipeline was used in a later analysis to assign CDR3 sequences and most-parsimonious VDJ recombination scenarios. In a later analysis, every TCR beta chain was defined by the combination of its CDR3 amino acid sequence and its V-gene family, and reads without a unique V-gene family were dropped. To address suspected cross-contamination and a sequencing artifact, a later analysis removed some 620 highly shared, low-generation-probability nucleotide sequences. In a later analysis, a clonal expansion index for each public chain was calculated from normalized within-repertoire ranks of inferred template counts. In a later analysis, generation probabilities were computed with a VDJ recombination model fitted to out-of-frame rearrangements, and the resulting probabilities were checked against IGoR. A later analysis scored TCR-TCR, TCR-HLA and TCR-CMV co-occurrence with hypergeometric tests, applying a repertoire-size bias correction to TCR pairs. To estimate false discovery rates, a later analysis permuted the HLA or CMV assignments 20 times. In a later analysis, co-occurring TCRs were grouped with DBSCAN, and TCRdist sequence similarity was added when clustering was performed within HLA-allele-positive subsets. Co-occurrence clustering excluded repertoires with fewer than 30,000 or more than 120,000 public chains, plus five with anomalous nucleotide sharing. TCRdb mirrors the immuneACCESS table, restricted to in-frame sequences. Some clones are absent from its copies; in checked studies, under half trace to an unresolved V gene, and the reason for the others is unknown. The D gene and trimming were derived from the DNA, and the V and J assignments and clone size from that table. The sample yields about 200,000 clones; 80% to 85% were counted once. The top ten hold around 2.7% of the sample.

V is pruned by 8 bases and J by 0 bases, leaving 7 bases of the junction without a gene match. Counted from cysteine to phenylalanine, this CDR3 has 15 amino acids. Just the 45-base CDR3 DNA is kept, in frame starting at base 1. Based on the germline V gene, the CDR1 and CDR2 sequences are MNHNS and SASEGT. The cohort comprised more than 550 healthy bone marrow donors. At the time of sampling, all cohort members were nominally healthy, though unrecorded immune exposures were likely present. The donor was CMV seronegative and belonged to the group of under 400 seronegative cohort members. A peripheral blood sample was collected from each donor, and TCR beta sequencing was performed on peripheral blood mononuclear cells. Genomic DNA was extracted from the blood cell samples with the Qiagen DNeasy Blood Extraction Kit. The research as a whole found: Because the 87-base-pair reads could not distinguish some IMGT-functional V segments, including TRBV6-2 and TRBV6-3, those segments were excluded. When HLA alleles, especially DR and DQ, strongly co-occurred, TCR associations were difficult to assign to individual alleles. Linkage disequilibrium might explain the correlated functional status among segregating V segments, but an unknown experimental factor could not be excluded. According to a later analysis, parvovirus B19, influenza, CMV and Epstein-Barr virus appeared linked to several top co-occurrence clusters. Specific HLA alleles were associated with 15,000 to 20,000 TCR beta sequences at a false discovery rate of 0.05 in a later analysis. A few of the identified cytomegalovirus-associated TCR beta chains were confirmed in vitro to be specific for cytomegalovirus antigens. The classifier was reported to diagnose cytomegalovirus status with high specificity and sensitivity in both the original and validation cohorts. According to a later analysis, most CMV-associated TCR beta chains appeared to be HLA-restricted, and the HLA associations seemed to be driven largely by CMV exposure. The earlier analysis of about 600 of the donors excluded approximately 15 rarely observed V segments, including chromosome 9 orphons, because counts were too low. A cluster of highly shared sequence variants was judged likely to be a technical artifact of the sequencing pipeline. Because HLA typing was unavailable for some donors at each locus, only the typed subset was used in association tests. A later analysis found that HLA-associated TCR beta chains were more clonally expanded and had lower generation probabilities than equally common non-associated chains. According to a later analysis, TCR association rates differed among HLA loci, with DRB1 alleles showing the most associated TCRs and HLA-C alleles showing the fewest. According to a later genetic analysis, donors in an Asian-associated ancestry cluster had fewer N-insertions in productive TCRs than the approximately 700-donor mean. In this cohort, only TCR beta chains were sequenced, and detectable features were limited by the absence of alpha or paired-chain data. CMV serostatus was the only immune exposure information available for the cohort. The study listed approximately 150 TCR beta chains as associated with cytomegalovirus. V-gene and J-gene trimming of TCR beta chains was associated with a missense DCLRE1C variant in a later genetic analysis, and the association was replicated in an independent cohort. In an earlier analysis of 450 to 750 of the donors, most TCR beta V segments appeared in productive rearrangements about 87% or about 30% of the time, broadly matching IMGT annotations. Most TCR sequences were observed very rarely across donors, whereas some public TCRs were present in many individuals. A further reported finding was that TCR beta sequences accurately predicted the HLA-A and HLA-B alleles for most subjects in the first cohort. Sequencing depth was assumed to be roughly uniform across donors in the presence/absence analyses, though that assumption may not hold. The authors suggested that the approach could potentially be generalized to other disease states and immunological phenotypes.

The TCR sequence derives from a woman aged 40 to 49 in good health and CMV-seronegative. The chain couples TRBV6-1 to TRBJ1-5; TRBD1 aligns with 7 central bases. Sample: PBMCs. CDR3 region: CASGVGTVSNQPQHF. Here is the DNA: TGTGCCAGCGGAGTAGGGACAGTTAGCAATCAGCCCCAGCATTTT.